These 28 T cell receptor beta chains were all obtained from the same sample, sequenced in a study of shared T cell receptors in the human thymus. Clones were read by immunoSEQ multiplex PCR, and TCRdb kept only the in-frame ones, dropping some. The data show over 650,000 clones, with 80% to 90% seen just once and roughly 0.0094% held by the top ten. This sample also belongs to another study, concerning human thymus T cells.

The sequencing input was thymocytes. The receptors derive from a boy in the first two years of life with a congenital heart defect.

This rearrangement joins TRBV6-5 to TRBJ1-1; D ambiguous. The CDR3 consists of 13 residues. Germline V gives CDR1 MNHEY, CDR2 SVGAGI. With 5 bases removed from V and 2 bases from J, the gap between germline ends came to 9 bases. CDR3 amino acids: CASSGGANTEAFF. CDR3 in DNA: TGTGCCAGCAGTGGAGGAGCTAACACTGAAGCTTTCTTT.

The chain employs TRBV13 and TRBJ2-2, with unresolved D. CDR1 is PRHDT and CDR2 is FYEKMQ in the germline V gene (reference sequence). V was pared by 6 bases and J by 1 base, with 9 bases between. CDR3 size: 14 residues. CDR3 loop: CASRETENTGELFF. The CDR3 bases are TGTGCCAGCAGAGAAACAGAGAACACCGGGGAGCTGTTTTTT.

The rearrangement links TRBV19 to TRBJ2-1, with 9 bases identical to TRBD1. The CDR3 spans 14 residues. Trimming took 9 bases from V and 7 from J; bases not matched to a gene: 10. CDR1 is LNHDA and CDR2 is SQIVND in the germline V gene (reference sequence). The CDR3 DNA follows: TGTGCCAGCAGACCGGGACAGGGATCGAATGAGCAGTTCTTC. Translating it yields CASRPGQGSNEQFF.

This clone was seen a handful of times. This chain links TRBV4-3 with TRBJ1-3; D remains ambiguous. The V end lost 6 bases, the J end lost 0 bases, and 12 bases lay between the germline ends. Germline V gene lookup returns CDR1 LGHNA and CDR2 YSLEER. This CDR3 spans 15 amino acids. The CDR3 protein is CASRPARASGNTIYF. The CDR3 DNA follows: TGCGCCAGCAGGCCCGCTCGCGCCTCTGGAAACACCATATATTTT.

The chain uses TRBV14 and TRBJ1-1, with 7 bases lining up with TRBD1. This CDR3 has 15 amino acids. Trimming cost V 2 bases and J 3 bases; bases outside gene matches: 6. CDR1 is SGHDN, CDR2 FVKESK, per germline. CDR3: CASSQLLQGYTEAFF. Here the CDR3 DNA reads TGTGCCAGCAGCCAACTCTTACAGGGGTACACTGAAGCTTTCTTT.

The V gene is TRBV10-1, the J gene TRBJ1-5; D gene ambiguous. Germline lookup yields CDR1 WNHNN and CDR2 SYGVQD (reference sequence). The CDR3 loop spans 14 amino acids. Between the trimmed V and J ends, which lost 3 bases and 5 bases, there was a span of 11 bases. The chain's CDR3 is CASSDTGRDQPQHF. For the CDR3, the DNA is TGCGCCAGCAGTGATACGGGGAGAGATCAGCCCCAGCATTTT.

The chain recombines TRBV6-5 with TRBJ2-1; 9 nucleotides line up with TRBD2. Germline assignment: CDR1 MNHEY and CDR2 SVGAGI. The CDR3 is made up of 15 amino acids. J was trimmed by 12 bases and V by 8 bases; bases with no gene match: 17. CDR3 nucleotides: TGTGCCAGCCGTAAGCCGGCTAGCGGGGACTCGGTGCAGTTCTTC. Translation: CASRKPASGDSVQFF.

J is TRBJ2-5 and V is TRBV5-1; 13 bases line up with TRBD2. Germline assignment: CDR1 SGHRS and CDR2 YFSETQ. The CDR3 extends over 15 amino acids. The ends lost 3 bases at V and 5 bases at J; junction bases unmatched: 4. CDR3 in amino acids: CASSWTSGSSETQYF. CDR3 coding DNA: TGCGCCAGCAGCTGGACTAGCGGGAGTTCGGAGACCCAGTACTTC.

This clone has only one observation. V usage is TRBV7-2 and J usage is TRBJ1-2, with 9 positions matching TRBD1. In germline, CDR1 is SGHTA, CDR2 FQGNSA. The V gene end was trimmed by 4 bases and the J gene end by 4 bases; junction bases not matched to a gene: 4. The CDR3 runs 14 residues. CDR3 nucleotides: TGTGCCAGCAGCTACAGGGGGCGCACCTATGGCTACACCTTC. Translated, it gives CASSYRGRTYGYTF.

This sequence joins TRBV11-2 and TRBJ1-2; no clear D gene. The CDR3 spans 13 residues. The V gene lost 1 base and the J gene lost 8 bases, with 11 bases spanning the gap. Germline values: CDR1 SGHAT, CDR2 FQNNGV. CDR3 residues: CASSLVPFEGYTF. DNA of the CDR3: TGTGCCAGCAGCTTAGTTCCCTTCGAGGGCTACACCTTC.

CDR3 DNA: TGTGCCAGCAGCAAAAGGGGCAGGAACACCGGGGAGCTGTTTTTT. Its protein is CASSKRGRNTGELFF. This chain uses TRBV21-1 with TRBJ2-2; TRBD1, the D gene given by the table, was not confirmed from the DNA. TRBV21-1 corresponds to a pseudogene. The CDR3 contains 15 residues.

V usage is TRBV18 and J usage is TRBJ1-3; 7 nucleotides match TRBD1. Germline CDR1 reads KGHSH; CDR2 reads LQKENI. V was clipped by 3 bases and J by 4 bases; unmatched bases: 3. The CDR3 consists of 14 residues. CDR3 sequence reads: CASSPMTGGNTIYF. CDR3 nucleotides: TGTGCCAGCTCACCGATGACAGGGGGAAACACCATATATTTT.

In DNA form, the CDR3 reads TGTGCCAGCAGCTTAGAGTCCTCGGGAGGCAGGCTCCCCTATGGCTACACCTTC. Protein: CASSLESSGGRLPYGYTF. This rearrangement joins TRBV7-9 to TRBJ1-2; the D is unclear. The CDR3 is 18 residues long. Trimming left V 1 base short and J 4 bases short, with 22 bases between. Germline assignment: CDR1 SEHNR and CDR2 FQNEAQ (reference sequence).

The chain employs TRBV5-8 and TRBJ1-2; 7 positions agree with TRBD1. The CDR3 is made up of 14 amino acids. The germline V gene has CDR1 SGHTS and CDR2 YDEGEE. V lost 4 bases to trimming and J lost 5 bases; unmatched junction nucleotides: 8. The CDR3 spells CASSPTGTVYGYTF. In DNA form, the CDR3 reads TGTGCCAGCAGCCCCACCGGGACAGTTTATGGCTACACCTTC. Supplemented by reference TRBV5-8 and TRBJ1-2, the full variable domain reads EAGVTQSPTHLIKTRGQQATLRCSPISGHTSVYWYQQALGLGLQFLLWYDEGEERNRGNFPPRFSGRQFPNYSSELNVNALELEDSALYLCASSPTGTVYGYTFGSGTRLTVV.

A word on this clone: A read error may produce the germline difference seen at one junction end. The chain recombines TRBV7-7 with TRBJ1-1, with D perhaps TRBD1 (5 bases). The germline V gene has CDR1 SSHAT and CDR2 FNYEAQ (reference sequence). The CDR3 is made up of 15 amino acids. CDR3 nucleotide sequence: TGTGCTAGCAGCGCCCGCCAGGGAGGGAACACTGAAGCTTTCTTT. Amino acid sequence: CASSARQGGNTEAFF.

This chain uses TRBV5-6 with TRBJ1-3; TRBD1 is a possible D gene (5 bases). The CDR3 runs to 16 residues. Trimming removed 4 bases at V and 6 bases at J, with 20 bases between. Germline-derived CDR1 and CDR2 are SGHDT and YYEEEE. As DNA, the CDR3 is TGTGCCAGCAGCCCAGCCCGGGACTATCCCCCAAACACCATATATTTT. Its translation is CASSPARDYPPNTIYF. The full variable domain, rest sourced from reference TRBV5-6 and TRBJ1-3, is DAGVTQSPTHLIKTRGQQVTLRCSPKSGHDTVSWYQQALGQGPQFIFQYYEEEERQRGNFPDRFSGHQFPNYSSELNVNALLLGDSALYLCASSPARDYPPNTIYFGEGSWLTVV.

This sequence joins TRBV9 and TRBJ2-5; D might be TRBD2 (5 bases). Germline V gene data show CDR1 as SGDLS and CDR2 as YYNGEE. The CDR3 totals 15 residues. V lost 4 bases to trimming and J lost 7 bases, with 20 bases between them. In nucleotides, the CDR3 is TGTGCCAGCAGCTCCTCCCCACTAGGTTCCGTGACCCAGTACTTC. Its translation is CASSSSPLGSVTQYF.

The chain links TRBV29-1 to TRBJ2-3; 8 bases map to TRBD2. The CDR3 consists of 14 residues. V lost 4 bases, J lost 6 bases, and 9 bases stayed unmatched. Germline CDR1 is SQVTM and CDR2 is ANQGSEA. CDR3 in amino acids: CSVAGRRGVDTQYF. The CDR3 bases are TGCAGCGTTGCCGGGCGGCGGGGGGTCGATACGCAGTATTTT.

The genes are TRBV4-3 and TRBJ2-1; tentative D call: TRBD2 (5 bases). This CDR3 is 16 amino acids long. V was shortened by 0 bases and J by 9 bases, with 18 bases between the two germline ends. The germline gives CDR1 LGHNA, CDR2 YSLEER. The CDR3 coding sequence is TGCGCCAGCAGCCAAGATGGTAAGAAGAGGGCCGGTGAGCAGTTCTTC. The encoded protein is CASSQDGKKRAGEQFF.

The V and J genes are TRBV27 and TRBJ2-7; D may be TRBD1 (5 bases). The CDR3 length is 15 residues. V dropped 5 bases and J dropped 3 bases, with 17 bases sitting between them. Germline lookup yields CDR1 MNHEY and CDR2 SMNVEV (reference sequence). As DNA, the CDR3 is TGTGCCAGCAGTGTGGTGTACAGGTTATTCTACGAGCAGTACTTC. Amino acids: CASSVVYRLFYEQYF.

The chain joins TRBV12-5 to TRBJ1-2; 8 bases line up with TRBD1. Trimming removed 7 bases from V and 8 bases from J; junction bases left unmatched: 9. There are 13 residues in the CDR3. Looked up from germline, CDR1 is LGHNT and CDR2 is FRNRAP. DNA of the CDR3: TGTGCTAGTGCCTCAATAGACAGGGGCGGCTACACCTTC. Its translation is CASASIDRGGYTF.

The chain has TRBV4-2 and TRBJ2-5; possibly TRBD2 for D (6 bases). Trimming took 0 bases from V and 5 from J, leaving 13 bases between them. The germline CDR1 and CDR2 sequences are LGHNA and YNFKEQ. This CDR3 comprises 15 residues. The CDR3 spells CASSQDSGTLETQYF. The CDR3 nucleotides read TGTGCCAGCAGCCAAGATTCAGGGACTCTGGAGACCCAGTACTTC.

CDR3 sequence (DNA): TGTGCCAGCAGCGTAGAGGTTAGCGGGGACCCCACAGATACGCAGTATTTT. Its translation is CASSVEVSGDPTDTQYF. The chain couples TRBV9 to TRBJ2-3, with 8 nucleotides matching TRBD2. This CDR3 contains 17 residues. Trimming took 0 bases from V and 2 from J; bases not matched to a gene: 8. Looked up from germline, CDR1 is SGDLS and CDR2 is YYNGEE.

This rearrangement joins TRBV4-3 to TRBJ1-1, with D possibly TRBD1 on 5 matching bases. The germline gives CDR1 LGHNA, CDR2 YSLEER. This CDR3 is built from 13 residues. With 9 bases removed from V and 1 base from J, the gap between germline ends came to 12 bases. The CDR3 spells CASSQVQNTEAFF. The CDR3 DNA sequence: TGCGCCAGTTCACAGGTTCAGAACACTGAAGCTTTCTTT.

The chain carries TRBV5-6 and TRBJ2-5, with D uncertain. The DNA end is more similar to TRBJ2-7, so the J call may be wrong. Per the germline V gene, CDR1 is SGHDT and CDR2 is YYEEEE. The CDR3 extends over 13 amino acids. This CDR3 is CASSQAGSYEQYF. The CDR3 bases are TGTGCCAGCAGCCAGGCCGGCTCCTACGAGCAGTACTTC.

The chain is built from TRBV5-6 and TRBJ2-3; TRBD2 is a possible D gene (6 bases). This CDR3 has 17 amino acids. CDR1 and CDR2 from the germline V gene are SGHDT and YYEEEE. V gave up 4 bases and J gave up 5 bases, with 23 bases separating them. CDR3 loop: CASSPETGTWVEDTQYF. CDR3 in DNA: TGTGCCAGCAGCCCGGAGACGGGGACTTGGGTCGAAGATACGCAGTATTTT.

This chain uses TRBV6-5 with TRBJ1-3; D may be TRBD1 (6 bases). This CDR3 has 16 amino acids. The germline CDR1 and CDR2 sequences are MNHEY and SVGAGI. The V gene lost 4 bases and the J gene lost 3 bases, with 16 bases spanning the gap. CDR3 sequence: CASSSLRTVGGNTIYF. The CDR3 bases are TGTGCCAGCAGTTCCCTCCGGACAGTGGGTGGAAACACCATATATTTT.

This clone has just one count. The chain combines TRBV14 with TRBJ1-2, with D possibly TRBD1 on 6 matching bases. Trimming cost V 4 bases and J 7 bases, with 16 bases left between them. Germline lookup yields CDR1 SGHDN and CDR2 FVKESK. The CDR3 totals 14 residues. The CDR3 spells CASSPLWPGAGYTF. In nucleotides, the CDR3 is TGTGCCAGCAGCCCCCTCTGGCCAGGGGCTGGCTACACCTTC.